This T cell receptor (delta chain) comes out of a study of γδ T cells in repeated Plasmodium falciparum infection. Across the study: Samples were taken at baseline, before some infections, and 21 days after each.

TCRdb ran CATT on the multiplex PCR reads. In the table there are tens of thousands of delta-chain clones, over 0.9% of which are singletons. This clone came up many times. This is likely an artifact of a read error, given a far larger clone one base away. Distinct nucleotide sequences in the sample also encode this CDR3. The material sequenced was gamma-delta T cells from blood. The source of this sequence is a pool of human donors (malaria-infected and uninfected, not separated).

The DNA of the CDR3 is TGTGCCTGTGACACCTTGTTACTGGGGGATACAAAGACCGATAAACTCATCTTT. Amino acid sequence: CACDTLLLGDTKTDKLIF. The chain carries TRDV2 and TRDJ1; 12 nucleotides match TRDD3. In germline, CDR1 is GEAIGNYY, CDR2 EKD. This CDR3 has 18 amino acids. V dropped 0 bases and J dropped 2; count of bases not matched to a gene: 9.